This T cell receptor beta chain was sequenced during a study of early T cells in non-severe SARS-CoV-2 infection. Study details: Bulk RNA from unsorted whole blood was sequenced; chains were unpaired. Notes on the study in general: Reliance on VDJdb matching favored anti-spike CD8 responses; private and CD4 specificities were missed.

This clonotype was picked up many times. Its antigen remains unknown. The TCR library protocol was used to attach unique molecular identifiers. These identifiers were attached to individual cDNA molecules. In TCRdb, the 5' RACE reads were re-called with MiXCR into one record per CDR3 protein. The sample consists of tens of thousands of distinct CDR3 sequences, around 4.1% of them appearing once. V was pared by 8 bases and J by 4 bases, with 9 bases between. The CDR3 loop spans 11 amino acids. CDR1 SNHLY and CDR2 FYNNEI come from the germline V gene. The clonotype originates from an adult who was a healthcare worker with PCR-confirmed SARS-CoV-2 infection or an uninfected control (not recorded which). V and J are TRBV2 and TRBJ2-7; no firm D call. Sample: whole blood. The CDR3 here is CASQSSYEQYF. In DNA form, the CDR3 reads TGTGCCAGCCAGTCCTCTTACGAGCAGTACTTC.